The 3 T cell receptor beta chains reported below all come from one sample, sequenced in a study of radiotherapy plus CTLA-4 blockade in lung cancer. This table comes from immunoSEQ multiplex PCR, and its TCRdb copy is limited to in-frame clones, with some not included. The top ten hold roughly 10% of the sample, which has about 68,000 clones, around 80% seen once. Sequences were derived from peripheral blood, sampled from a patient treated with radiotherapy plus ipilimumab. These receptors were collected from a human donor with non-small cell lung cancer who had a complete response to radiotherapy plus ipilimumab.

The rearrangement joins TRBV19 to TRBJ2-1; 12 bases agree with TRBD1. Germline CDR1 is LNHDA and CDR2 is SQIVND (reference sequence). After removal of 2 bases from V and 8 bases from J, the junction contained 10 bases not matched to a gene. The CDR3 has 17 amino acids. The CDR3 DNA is TGTGCCAGTAGTATAAGGGGCCGGGACAGGGGGCTCGATGAGCAGTTCTTC. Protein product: CASSIRGRDRGLDEQFF.

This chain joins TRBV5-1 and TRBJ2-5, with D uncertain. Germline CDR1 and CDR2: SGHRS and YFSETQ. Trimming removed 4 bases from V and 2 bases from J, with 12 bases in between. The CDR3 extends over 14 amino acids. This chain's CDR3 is CASSRAAAQETQYF. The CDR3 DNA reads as TGCGCCAGCAGCCGAGCCGCGGCGCAAGAGACCCAGTACTTC.

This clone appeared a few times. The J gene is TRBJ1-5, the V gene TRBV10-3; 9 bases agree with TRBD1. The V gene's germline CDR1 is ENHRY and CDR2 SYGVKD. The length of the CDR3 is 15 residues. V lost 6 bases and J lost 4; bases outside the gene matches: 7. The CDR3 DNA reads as TGTGCCATCAGGGGACAGGGCGATGGAAATCAGCCCCAGCATTTT. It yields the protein CAIRGQGDGNQPQHF.